These 13 T cell receptor beta chains were sequenced from one sample in a study of T cell repertoires in cytomegalovirus infection. TCRdb re-called the reads through MiXCR, storing one row per CDR3 protein. The data hold about 180,000 distinct CDR3 sequences, with approximately 18% observed a single time. Material: CD8+ T cells from PBMCs. The receptor source for this set is a human donor in good health (CMV status not recorded). Some clones in this sample may be carry-over from other donors' samples.

This clonotype has more than one count but fewer than ten. The V gene is TRBV28, the J gene TRBJ1-2; maybe TRBD1 (5 bases). The CDR3 runs 14 residues. Per germline, CDR1 MDHEN and CDR2 SYDVKM. The ends were cut back, 5 bases at V and 3 bases at J, with 13 bases in the middle. The CDR3 DNA reads as TGTGCCAGCAGTCCCCTTATGGGGGACTATGGCTACACCTTC. Its translation: CASSPLMGDYGYTF.

This clonotype has a handful of counts. The chain has TRBV4-2 and TRBJ2-6; D is unresolved. This CDR3 contains 17 residues. Germline V gives CDR1 LGHNA, CDR2 YNFKEQ. V was cut by 0 bases and J by 0 bases, with 9 bases left in between. The CDR3 sequence: CASSQDESYSGANVLTF. The CDR3 DNA reads as TGTGCCAGCAGCCAAGATGAGAGCTACTCTGGGGCCAACGTCCTGACTTTC.

V is TRBV12-3 or TRBV12-4 and J is TRBJ1-5; no reliable D call. This CDR3 region has 12 residues. The CDR3 DNA follows: TGTGCAAGCGGGCGTTTTAATCAGCCCCAGCATTTT. Its protein product is CASGRFNQPQHF.

This clonotype was seen only a few times. The chain is built from TRBV6-2 or TRBV6-3 and TRBJ1-5; 9 bases line up with TRBD1. Looked up from germline, CDR1 is MNHEY and CDR2 is SVGEGT. This CDR3 is built from 17 residues. The V segment lost 4 bases and the J segment 4 bases; nucleotides outside the gene matches: 11. The CDR3 DNA sequence: TGTGCCAGCAGTTGGGACCCGGGACAGGGCCTAAATCAGCCCCAGCATTTT. It encodes CASSWDPGQGLNQPQHF.

This clonotype was counted at least ten times. The chain has TRBV7-2 and TRBJ2-1; 7 positions agree with TRBD2. The CDR3 spans 14 residues. With V trimmed by 3 bases and J by 6 bases, 5 bases remained unmatched. Germline CDR1 SGHTA, CDR2 FQGNSA. CDR3 in amino acids: CASSLSGVTNEQFF. The DNA of the CDR3 is TGTGCCAGCAGCTTGAGCGGGGTGACCAATGAGCAGTTCTTC.

The chain has TRBV7-2 and TRBJ2-1, with 10 bases matching TRBD2. CDR1 is SGHTA, CDR2 FQGNSA, per germline. The CDR3 is made up of 16 amino acids. V shed 6 bases and J 2 bases; nucleotides not matched to a gene: 7. CDR3 sequence (DNA): TGTGCCAGCAGGTTGCCCGGGACTAGCGCCTACAATGAGCAGTTCTTC. Its translation: CASRLPGTSAYNEQFF.

The J gene is TRBJ1-5, the V gene TRBV7-2, with D perhaps TRBD1 (5 bases). Germline values: CDR1 SGHTA, CDR2 FQGNSA. V lost 7 bases, J lost 3 bases, and 10 bases lay in between. The CDR3 has 13 amino acids. CDR3 residues: CASTRGSNQPQHF. CDR3 sequence (DNA): TGTGCCAGCACCCGGGGGTCCAATCAGCCCCAGCATTTT. The full variable domain, completed using reference TRBV7-2 and TRBJ1-5, is GAGVSQSPSNKVTEKGKDVELRCDPISGHTALYWYRQSLGQGLEFLIYFQGNSAPDKSGLPSDRFSAERTGGSVSTLTIQRTQQEDSAVYLCASTRGSNQPQHFGDGTRLSIL.

The chain carries TRBV7-2 and TRBJ2-1, with TRBD2 matching over 10 bases. Germline assignment: CDR1 SGHTA and CDR2 FQGNSA. The CDR3 is made up of 14 amino acids. J gave up 5 bases and V 5 bases, and 3 bases lay outside the gene matches. CDR3 sequence: CASSPAGGDNEQFF. DNA for the CDR3: TGTGCCAGCAGCCCAGCGGGGGGGGACAATGAGCAGTTCTTC.

This clonotype has a count of ten or more. V is TRBV7-2 and J is TRBJ2-1; TRBD2 agrees at 7 bases. This CDR3 has 15 residues. Germline CDR1 is SGHTA and CDR2 is FQGNSA. J lost 7 bases, V lost 6 bases, and 12 bases had no gene match. The CDR3 sequence: CASRPAGDPPNEQFF. The CDR3 DNA reads TGTGCCAGCAGACCGGCGGGGGACCCACCAAATGAGCAGTTCTTC. The full variable domain, its missing parts supplied by reference TRBV7-2 and TRBJ2-1, is GAGVSQSPSNKVTEKGKDVELRCDPISGHTALYWYRQSLGQGLEFLIYFQGNSAPDKSGLPSDRFSAERTGGSVSTLTIQRTQQEDSAVYLCASRPAGDPPNEQFFGPGTRLTVL.

This sequence joins TRBV29-1 and TRBJ2-5; 8 bases match TRBD1. Germline CDR1 is SQVTM and CDR2 is ANQGSEA. The J segment lost 6 bases and the V segment lost 0 bases, leaving 9 bases of the junction unmatched. The CDR3 totals 15 residues. The CDR3 coding sequence is TGCAGCGTTGAAGATATCGTACAGGGGGTGAAGACCCAGTACTTC. Translated, it gives CSVEDIVQGVKTQYF.

The chain couples TRBV7-6 to TRBJ1-1; D call uncertain. CDR1 is SGHVS and CDR2 is FNYEAQ in the germline V gene. The V gene lost 3 bases and the J gene lost 7 bases, with 3 bases spanning the gap. CDR3 length equals 10 residues. The CDR3 DNA sequence: TGTGCCAGCAGCTTCATTGAAGCTTTCTTT. It specifies CASSFIEAFF.

The chain joins TRBV15 to TRBJ2-1; D possibly uses TRBD1 or TRBD2 (5 bases each). Germline CDR1 LNHNV, CDR2 YYDKDF (reference sequence). The length of the CDR3 is 17 residues. Deletions cut 3 bases from V and 0 bases from J, with 15 bases between. The CDR3 DNA reads as TGTGCCACCAGCAGCCGGGGCCAGAGTAGCTCCTACAATGAGCAGTTCTTC. Residues: CATSSRGQSSSYNEQFF.

This clonotype occurred many times. This chain uses TRBV20-1 with TRBJ2-3; D is unclear. The V and J ends lost 3 bases and 4 bases respectively, with 11 bases between them. The CDR3 is 13 amino acids. Germline CDR1 and CDR2: DFQATT and SNEGSKA (reference sequence). The CDR3 sequence: CSASVFWADTQYF. The CDR3 nucleotides read TGCAGTGCTAGCGTTTTCTGGGCAGATACGCAGTATTTT.